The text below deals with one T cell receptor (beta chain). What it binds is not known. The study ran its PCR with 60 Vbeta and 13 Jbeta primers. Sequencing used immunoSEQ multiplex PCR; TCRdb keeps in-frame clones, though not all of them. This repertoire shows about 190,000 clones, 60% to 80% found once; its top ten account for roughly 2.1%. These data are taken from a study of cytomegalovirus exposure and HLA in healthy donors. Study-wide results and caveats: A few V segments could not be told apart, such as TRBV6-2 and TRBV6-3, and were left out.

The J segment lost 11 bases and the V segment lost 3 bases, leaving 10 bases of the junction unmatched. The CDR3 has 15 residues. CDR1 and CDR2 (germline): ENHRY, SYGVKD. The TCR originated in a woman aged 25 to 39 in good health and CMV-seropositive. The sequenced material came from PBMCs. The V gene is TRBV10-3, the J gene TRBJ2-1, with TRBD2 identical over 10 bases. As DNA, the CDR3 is TGTGCCATCAGTGAACCTAGCGGGGGCCGGCTTAAGCAGTTCTTC. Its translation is CAISEPSGGRLKQFF.